A selection of T cell receptor beta chains follows, all from one sample in a study of blood T cell repertoires in COVID-19. Clones were read by immunoSEQ multiplex PCR, and TCRdb kept only the in-frame ones, dropping some. The sample has 170,000 or so clones; roughly 84% are singletons. Material: PBMCs or T cells enriched from blood (not recorded which). These TCRs come from a woman between 45 and 60 years old who had recovered from COVID-19. The CDR3 runs from the conserved cysteine through the conserved F or W. A D gene is named only where the DNA matches it firmly. Part of the rows lack a size; the others show once, few, many or a class for expanded clones.

v_gene,d_gene,abundance,j_gene,CDR3nt,CDR3aa
TRBV12-3/TRBV12-4,NA,NA,TRBJ1-2,TGTGCCAGCAGTTTTATTGGGGAGTATGGCTACACCTTC,CASSFIGEYGYTF
TRBV27,TRBD1,NA,TRBJ2-3,TGTGCCAGCAGCCCCCGGGACAGTCGCACAGATACGCAGTATTTT,CASSPRDSRTDTQYF
TRBV30,NA,once,TRBJ2-1,TGTGCCTGGAGTGTAAATCCACCTAACAGGGTGACTGAGCAGTTCTTC,CAWSVNPPNRVTEQFF
TRBV6-1,TRBD1,NA,TRBJ1-4,TGTGCCAGCAGTGCGATAGACAGGGGGCAAAATGAAAAACTGTTTTTT,CASSAIDRGQNEKLFF
TRBV5-1,NA,NA,TRBJ2-7,TGCGCCAGCAGCTTGGCAGGGGACTCCTACGAGCAGTACTTC,CASSLAGDSYEQYF
TRBV28,NA,NA,TRBJ2-4,TGTGCCAGCAGTTTATGGGGGCGGGGCCTAGCCAAAAACATTCAGTACTTC,CASSLWGRGLAKNIQYF
TRBV24-1,TRBD2,few,TRBJ2-1,TGTGCCACCAGTGATTTGAGCGGGAGAGCGCCCAATGAGCAGTTCTTC,CATSDLSGRAPNEQFF
TRBV28,NA,NA,TRBJ1-2,TGTGCCAGCAGGTCCCCAGGGCAAGGTAACTATGGCTACACCTTC,CASRSPGQGNYGYTF
TRBV6-5,TRBD1,once,TRBJ1-2,TGTGCCAGCAGTCCCAGGGGGGTGGACTATGGCTACACCTTC,CASSPRGVDYGYTF
TRBV20-1,NA,NA,TRBJ2-7,TGCAGTGCTAGAGATATTAACGAGCAGTACTTC,CSARDINEQYF
TRBV6-4,TRBD1,NA,TRBJ1-2,TGTGCCAGCAGTGAATCCCCGGGACAGAACTATGGCTACACCTTC,CASSESPGQNYGYTF
TRBV12-5,NA,NA,TRBJ2-3,TGTGCTAGTGGTTTATCAGGGACAGATACGCAGTATTTT,CASGLSGTDTQYF
TRBV4-1,TRBD2,NA,TRBJ2-1,TGCGCCAGCAGCCAAGGGTCCGGGACTAGCGGTCATCCGGAGCAGTTCTTC,CASSQGSGTSGHPEQFF
TRBV2,TRBD1,NA,TRBJ2-7,TGTGCCAGCAGTGAACGACAGGGTGTCTACGAGCAGTACTTC,CASSERQGVYEQYF
TRBV28,NA,NA,TRBJ2-7,TGTGCCAGCAGTTTGGCTAGCCCCTACGAGCAGTACTTC,CASSLASPYEQYF
TRBV7-2,NA,NA,TRBJ1-2,TGTGCCAGCAGCTTCAACAGTAACTATGGCTACACCTTC,CASSFNSNYGYTF
TRBV10-1,TRBD1,NA,TRBJ2-2,TGCGCCAGCCGACAGGGGCGGGCCGGGGAGCTGTTTTTT,CASRQGRAGELFF
TRBV9,TRBD1,many,TRBJ2-6,TGTGCCAGCAGCGTGACAGGGGGGGCCTCTGGGGCCAACGTCCTGACTTTC,CASSVTGGASGANVLTF
TRBV28,NA,once,TRBJ1-5,TGTGCCAGCACCCTCCTCAGGGGAGGGGGGGGCAATCAGCCCCAGCATTTT,CASTLLRGGGGNQPQHF
TRBV6-1,TRBD1,NA,TRBJ2-6,TGTGCCAGCAGTGAAAGCCCGGGACAGGGCGTTGATGGGGCCAACGTCCTGACTTTC,CASSESPGQGVDGANVLTF
TRBV27,NA,NA,TRBJ1-6,TGTGCCAGCAGTTTAACGGCTGCCGGCCTACAGGGTTATAATTCACCCCTCCACTTT,CASSLTAAGLQGYNSPLHF
TRBV11-2,NA,NA,TRBJ1-3,TGTGCCAGCAGCTTATACAGGGAAAGTACCATATATTTT,CASSLYRESTIYF
TRBV7-9,NA,NA,TRBJ1-2,TGTGCCAGCAGCCTCAGGGGTGGCTACACCTTC,CASSLRGGYTF
TRBV4-1,NA,NA,TRBJ2-5,TGCGCCAGCAGCCAAGATCCTCCCCGGACACAGGGCCAAGAGACCCAGTACTTC,CASSQDPPRTQGQETQYF
TRBV28,TRBD1,NA,TRBJ1-2,TGTGCCAGCAGTTCGACAGGGTATGGCTACACCTTC,CASSSTGYGYTF
TRBV7-3,NA,NA,TRBJ1-1,TGTGCCAGCAGCTTATTGGGCGGGGCGCACGCTTTCTTT,CASSLLGGAHAFF
TRBV7-2,TRBD2,NA,TRBJ2-1,TGTGCCAGCAGCCCTCGGACTAGCGGGTACAATGAGCAGTTCTTC,CASSPRTSGYNEQFF
TRBV3-1/TRBV3-2,NA,once,TRBJ2-2,TGTGCCAGCAGCCAAGCCGTCGGGGAGCTGTTTTTT,CASSQAVGELFF
TRBV24-1,TRBD2,few,TRBJ2-7,TGTGCCACCAGTGATTTTAACCTAGCGGGCCTGCCCCTCTACGAGCAGTACTTC,CATSDFNLAGLPLYEQYF
TRBV9,TRBD1,NA,TRBJ2-7,TGTGCCAGCAGCGTCCGGGACAGAGGATGGGAGCAGTACTTC,CASSVRDRGWEQYF
TRBV7-8,NA,once,TRBJ1-2,TGTGCCAGCAGCTTAGTAGGCGGCTCGGTAACGGGGGGCTACACCTTC,CASSLVGGSVTGGYTF
TRBV7-2,NA,NA,TRBJ1-2,TGTGCCAGCATCATCTCGTCGGCTAACTATGGCTACACCTTC,CASIISSANYGYTF
TRBV28,TRBD1,NA,TRBJ2-7,TGTGCCAGCAAAGAGGGGACAGGGCCCGAGCAGTACTTC,CASKEGTGPEQYF
TRBV5-1,NA,NA,TRBJ1-4,TGCGCCAGCAGCTTCCAGGGAGGGGGGAATGAAAAACTGTTTTTT,CASSFQGGGNEKLFF
TRBV30,TRBD1,NA,TRBJ1-1,TGTGCCGGCCGGACAGGTGTGAACACTGAAGCTTTCTTT,CAGRTGVNTEAFF
TRBV11-2,NA,NA,TRBJ2-6,TGTGCCAGCAGCACCACAGGGTCTGGGGCCAACGTCCTGACTTTC,CASSTTGSGANVLTF
TRBV19,NA,NA,TRBJ1-2,TGTGCCAGTACCCTCACGGTAGGGGGAAGTGGCTACACCTTC,CASTLTVGGSGYTF
TRBV7-9,NA,NA,TRBJ2-7,TGTGCCAGCAGCCCCACGTCTGACGTAACTACGAGCTCCTACGAGCAGTACTTC,CASSPTSDVTTSSYEQYF
TRBV2,NA,NA,TRBJ2-2,TGTGCCAGCCAACTAGATATGGACACCGGGGAGCTGTTTTTT,CASQLDMDTGELFF
TRBV14,NA,few,TRBJ2-2,TGTGCCAGCAGCCAAGCCTTAGCGGCGAACACCGGGGAGCTGTTTTTT,CASSQALAANTGELFF
TRBV9,TRBD1,NA,TRBJ2-2,TGTGCCAGCAGCGCGGGACAGCTCACCGGGGAGCTGTTTTTT,CASSAGQLTGELFF